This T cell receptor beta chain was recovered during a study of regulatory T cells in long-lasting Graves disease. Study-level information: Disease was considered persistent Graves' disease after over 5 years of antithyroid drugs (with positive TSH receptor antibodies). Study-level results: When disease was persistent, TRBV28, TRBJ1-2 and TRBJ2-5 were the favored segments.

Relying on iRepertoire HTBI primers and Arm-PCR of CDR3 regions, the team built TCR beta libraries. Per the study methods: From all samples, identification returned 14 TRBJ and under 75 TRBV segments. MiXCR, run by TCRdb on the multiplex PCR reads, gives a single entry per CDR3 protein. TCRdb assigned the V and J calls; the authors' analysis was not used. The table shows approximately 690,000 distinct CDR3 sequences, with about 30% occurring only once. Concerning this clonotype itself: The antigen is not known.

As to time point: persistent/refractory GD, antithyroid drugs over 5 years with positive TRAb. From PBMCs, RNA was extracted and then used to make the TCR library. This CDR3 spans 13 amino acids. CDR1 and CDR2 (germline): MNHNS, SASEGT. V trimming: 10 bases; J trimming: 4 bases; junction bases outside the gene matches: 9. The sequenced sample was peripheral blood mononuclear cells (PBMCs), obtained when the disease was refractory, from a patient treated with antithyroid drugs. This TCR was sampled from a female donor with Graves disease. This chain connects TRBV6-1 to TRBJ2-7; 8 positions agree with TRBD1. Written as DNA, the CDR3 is TGTGCCACCCTTCGGACAGGGCGATACGAGCAGTACTTC. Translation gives CATLRTGRYEQYF.